Shown below are 9 T cell receptor beta chains from a single sample sequenced in a study of lymphopenia after photon versus proton radiotherapy (dated by TCRdb to about 2019). Libraries were built with the immunoSEQ multiplex PCR assay. Not all clones reach the TCRdb copy of this immuneACCESS table, which keeps in-frame sequences only. Checked studies attribute under half of the gap to unresolved V genes and leave the rest unexplained. The sample table shows fewer than 25,000 clones, and 80% to 90% are seen once. The ten largest clones take up around 10% of the sample. Sequenced here: peripheral blood, sampled from a patient treated with proton-based radiotherapy. Source of these receptors: a man older than 75 with esophageal cancer.

The V gene is TRBV27, the J gene TRBJ1-5, with a possible D match to TRBD1 (6 bases). V lost 0 bases, J lost 1 base, and 7 bases lay in between. Germline lookup yields CDR1 MNHEY and CDR2 SMNVEV (reference sequence). This CDR3 has 15 amino acids. The CDR3 DNA is TGTGCCAGCAGTTTATCGAGGGGGAGCAATCAGCCCCAGCATTTT. Its translation: CASSLSRGSNQPQHF.

The chain is built from TRBV29-1 and TRBJ2-1, with D perhaps matching TRBD2 (7 bases). Trimming removed 6 bases at V and 2 bases at J, with 14 bases between. The CDR3 loop spans 14 amino acids. Germline CDR1 reads SQVTM; CDR2 reads ANQGSEA. CDR3 residues: CSVRKGGTYNEQFF. In nucleotides, the CDR3 is TGCAGCGTGAGGAAGGGGGGGACCTACAATGAGCAGTTCTTC.

The V gene is TRBV6-1, the J gene TRBJ1-1, with D perhaps TRBD1 (5 bases). Germline CDR1 and CDR2: MNHNS and SASEGT. Trimming pared 5 bases from V and 1 base from J, leaving 11 bases between. This CDR3 is built from 14 residues. This CDR3 reads CASSPSGENTEAFF. In nucleotides, the CDR3 is TGTGCCAGCAGTCCCTCGGGGGAGAACACTGAAGCTTTCTTT.

The gene calls are TRBV6-5 and TRBJ2-1; D is unclear. Germline V gene data show CDR1 as MNHEY and CDR2 as SVGAGI. V lost 0 bases to trimming and J lost 1 base, with 7 bases between them. This CDR3 is 15 amino acids long. The CDR3 DNA follows: TGTGCCAGCAGTTACTCCCCCCGTTCCTACAATGAGCAGTTCTTC. Its protein product is CASSYSPRSYNEQFF.

V gene TRBV18 combines with J gene TRBJ2-7, with TRBD1 matching 9 bases. V lost 3 bases and J lost 5; bases outside the gene matches: 14. Looked up from germline, CDR1 is KGHSH and CDR2 is LQKENI. The CDR3 loop spans 17 amino acids. The CDR3 is CASSPRGAGQGNHEQYF. CDR3 nucleotide sequence: TGTGCCAGCTCACCCCGTGGGGCTGGACAGGGGAACCACGAGCAGTACTTC.

The genes are TRBV7-9 and TRBJ2-1; weak D call: TRBD1 (6 bases). Germline V gene lookup returns CDR1 SEHNR and CDR2 FQNEAQ (reference sequence). V was clipped by 5 bases and J by 12 bases, with 23 bases between them. This CDR3 comprises 15 residues. The DNA for the CDR3 is TGTGCCAGCAGCACCGACAGGCAACTCCTCTGGGTGCAGTTCTTC. Translated, it gives CASSTDRQLLWVQFF. Using reference TRBV7-9 and TRBJ2-1 for the parts outside the CDR3, the full variable domain is DTGVSQNPRHKITKRGQNVTFRCDPISEHNRLYWYRQTLGQGPEFLTYFQNEAQLEKSRLLSDRFSAERPKGSFSTLEIQRTEQGDSAMYLCASSTDRQLLWVQFFGPGTRLTVL.

The gene calls are TRBV4-3 and TRBJ2-7, with D perhaps being TRBD1 or TRBD2 (5 bases each). The germline gives CDR1 LGHNA, CDR2 YSLEER. Trimming removed 4 bases at V and 5 bases at J, with 15 bases between. The CDR3 extends over 14 amino acids. Here the CDR3 DNA reads TGCGCCAGCAGCCGCTCCGGGGCTGGGGACGAGCAGTACTTC. Its translation: CASSRSGAGDEQYF.

In this sample, this clone turned up once. CDR3 DNA: TGTGCCAGCAGCTTAGATCGGCTAGCTGAGACCCAGTACTTC. Its protein is CASSLDRLAETQYF. The chain carries TRBV11-2 and TRBJ2-5; the D gene is possibly TRBD2 (5 bases). The CDR3 contains 14 residues. V was clipped by 0 bases and J by 5 bases, with 10 bases between them. Germline assignment: CDR1 SGHAT and CDR2 FQNNGV.

The rearrangement uses TRBV7-9 and TRBJ2-3; D might be TRBD2 (6 bases). V lost 2 bases, J lost 4 bases, and 7 bases lay in between. The CDR3 spans 13 residues. CDR1 and CDR2 from the germline V gene are SEHNR and FQNEAQ (reference sequence). Here the CDR3 reads CASSLRRADTQYF. Here the CDR3 DNA reads TGTGCCAGCAGCTTACGGAGGGCAGATACGCAGTATTTT.